Following are 2 T cell receptor beta chains from one sample sequenced in a study of blood T cell repertoires in COVID-19. Repertoires were generated with immunoSEQ multiplex PCR, while TCRdb's copy carries only in-frame clones and drops some. This sample has 150,000 to 200,000 clones; roughly 80% occur once, and the top ten carry roughly 12%. Sequencing used peripheral blood. The receptors derive from a woman over 75 with COVID-19, enrolled during active disease.

V gene TRBV28 combines with J gene TRBJ1-2; 11 nucleotides line up with TRBD1. Unmatched junction bases numbered 7, after V lost 4 bases and J lost 6 bases. CDR3 length equals 15 residues. CDR1 is MDHEN and CDR2 is SYDVKM in the germline V gene. CDR3 in amino acids: CASSSGQGARNGYTF. The CDR3 region has the DNA TGTGCCAGCAGTTCTGGACAGGGGGCAAGGAATGGCTACACCTTC.

V and J are TRBV29-1 and TRBJ1-2, with 7 bases identical to TRBD1. The V and J ends lost 4 bases and 4 bases, in that order; junction bases with no gene match: 3. The CDR3 length is 12 residues. Germline values: CDR1 SQVTM, CDR2 ANQGSEA. The CDR3 DNA is TGCAGCGTTGGGACAGGCGGCTATGGCTACACCTTC. It is translated as CSVGTGGYGYTF.